The entry that follows covers one T cell receptor (beta chain) sequence. The sample has other DNA sequences that encode this CDR3 too. Original handling: Counts of nucleated cells, estimated from reference gene primer amplification, were obtained. Method: immunoSEQ multiplex PCR; TCRdb's copy keeps in-frame clones and lacks some. V and J calls and clone size are given by that table; D and trimming were obtained from the DNA. The sample lists around 280,000 clones, about 88% occurring once. The data were taken from a study of blood T cell repertoires in COVID-19. There are 15 residues in the CDR3. Trimming cost V 3 bases and J 4 bases; bases outside gene matches: 3. Germline CDR1 MDHEN, CDR2 SYDVKM.

This receptor was obtained from a woman aged 30 to 39 with COVID-19, enrolled during active disease. Sequencing input: peripheral blood. J is TRBJ2-2 and V is TRBV28, with 9 bases fitting TRBD1. The chain's CDR3 is CASSLTGGGTGELFF. CDR3 coding DNA: TGTGCCAGCAGTTTGACAGGGGGAGGCACCGGGGAGCTGTTTTTT.